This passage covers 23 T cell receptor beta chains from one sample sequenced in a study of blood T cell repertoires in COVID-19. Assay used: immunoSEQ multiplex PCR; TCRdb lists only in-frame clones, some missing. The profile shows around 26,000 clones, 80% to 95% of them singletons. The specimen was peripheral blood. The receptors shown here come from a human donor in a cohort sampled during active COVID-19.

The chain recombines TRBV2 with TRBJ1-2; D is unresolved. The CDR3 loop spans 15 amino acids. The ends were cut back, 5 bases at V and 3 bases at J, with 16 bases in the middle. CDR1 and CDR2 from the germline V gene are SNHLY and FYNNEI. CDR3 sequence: CASSLPGSGDYGYTF. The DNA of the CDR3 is TGTGCCAGCAGTCTCCCGGGATCAGGCGACTATGGCTACACCTTC.

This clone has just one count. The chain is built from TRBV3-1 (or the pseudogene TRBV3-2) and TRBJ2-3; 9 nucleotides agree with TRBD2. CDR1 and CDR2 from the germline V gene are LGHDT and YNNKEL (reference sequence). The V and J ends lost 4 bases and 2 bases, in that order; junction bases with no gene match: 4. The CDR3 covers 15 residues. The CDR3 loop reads CASSLRTSATDTQYF. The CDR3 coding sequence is TGTGCCAGCAGCCTCAGGACTAGCGCCACAGATACGCAGTATTTT.

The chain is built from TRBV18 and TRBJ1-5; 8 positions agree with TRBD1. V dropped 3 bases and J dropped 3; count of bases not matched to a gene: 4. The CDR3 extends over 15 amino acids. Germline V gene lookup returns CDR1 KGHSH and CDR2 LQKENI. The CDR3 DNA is TGTGCCAGCTCACCGGGACAGGACGTCAATCAGCCCCAGCATTTT. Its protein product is CASSPGQDVNQPQHF.

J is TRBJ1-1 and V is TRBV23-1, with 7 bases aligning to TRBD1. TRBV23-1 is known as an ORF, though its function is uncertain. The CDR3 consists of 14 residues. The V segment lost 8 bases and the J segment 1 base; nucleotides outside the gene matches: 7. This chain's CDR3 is CASDPRTGNTEAFF. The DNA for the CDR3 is TGCGCCAGCGACCCCAGGACAGGGAACACTGAAGCTTTCTTT.

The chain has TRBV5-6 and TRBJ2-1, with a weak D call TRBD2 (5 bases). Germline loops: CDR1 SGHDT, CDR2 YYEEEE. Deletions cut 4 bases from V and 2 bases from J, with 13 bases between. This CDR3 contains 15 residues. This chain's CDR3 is CASSPVEGPYNEQFF. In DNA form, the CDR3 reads TGTGCCAGCAGCCCGGTTGAGGGCCCCTACAATGAGCAGTTCTTC.

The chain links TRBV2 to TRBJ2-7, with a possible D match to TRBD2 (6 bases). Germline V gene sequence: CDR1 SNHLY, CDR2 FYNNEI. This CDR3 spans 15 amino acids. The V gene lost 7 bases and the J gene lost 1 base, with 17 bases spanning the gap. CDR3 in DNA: TGTGCCAGCACTGGGGCAGCGGGTGGTTCCTACGAGCAGTACTTC. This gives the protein CASTGAAGGSYEQYF.

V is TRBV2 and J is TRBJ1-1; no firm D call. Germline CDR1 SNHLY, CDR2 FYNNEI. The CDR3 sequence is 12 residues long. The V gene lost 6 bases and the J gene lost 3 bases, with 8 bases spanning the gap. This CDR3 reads CASSLPYTEAFF. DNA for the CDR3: TGTGCCAGCAGCCTCCCTTACACTGAAGCTTTCTTT.

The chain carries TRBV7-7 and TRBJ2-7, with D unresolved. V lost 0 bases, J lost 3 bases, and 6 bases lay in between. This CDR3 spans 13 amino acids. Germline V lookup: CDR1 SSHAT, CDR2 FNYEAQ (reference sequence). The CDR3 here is CASSLAASYEQYF. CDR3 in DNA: TGTGCCAGCAGCTTAGCGGCCAGCTACGAGCAGTACTTC.

In nucleotides, the CDR3 is TGTGCCAGCAGCTATGGACAGGTTGATAATTCACCCCTCCACTTT. It specifies CASSYGQVDNSPLHF. The chain combines TRBV11-1 with TRBJ1-6; TRBD1 agrees at 7 bases. Germline CDR1 is SGHAT and CDR2 is FQDESV (reference sequence). The V gene end was trimmed by 4 bases and the J gene end by 5 bases; junction bases not matched to a gene: 5. The length of the CDR3 is 15 residues.

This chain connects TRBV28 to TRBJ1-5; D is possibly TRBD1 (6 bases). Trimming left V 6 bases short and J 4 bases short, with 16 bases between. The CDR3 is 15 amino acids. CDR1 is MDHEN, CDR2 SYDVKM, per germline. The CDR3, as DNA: TGTGCCAGCAGGGACAGAGGACAGATTAATCAGCCCCAGCATTTT. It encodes CASRDRGQINQPQHF.

CDR3 region: CASSPKGRETNTGELFF. Here the CDR3 DNA reads TGTGCCAGCAGCCCAAAAGGGAGGGAGACGAACACCGGGGAGCTGTTTTTT. V usage is TRBV3-1 (or the pseudogene TRBV3-2) and J usage is TRBJ2-2; 7 nucleotides align to TRBD2. Looked up from germline, CDR1 is LGHDT and CDR2 is YNNKEL (reference sequence). Trimming removed 4 bases from V and 0 bases from J; junction bases left unmatched: 8. This CDR3 contains 17 residues.

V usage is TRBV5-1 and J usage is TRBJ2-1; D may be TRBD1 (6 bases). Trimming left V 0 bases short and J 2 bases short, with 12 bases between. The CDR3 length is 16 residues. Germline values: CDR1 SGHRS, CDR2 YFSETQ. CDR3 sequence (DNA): TGCGCCAGCAGCTTGGCCGGTGGGGGCGCCTACAATGAGCAGTTCTTC. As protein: CASSLAGGGAYNEQFF.

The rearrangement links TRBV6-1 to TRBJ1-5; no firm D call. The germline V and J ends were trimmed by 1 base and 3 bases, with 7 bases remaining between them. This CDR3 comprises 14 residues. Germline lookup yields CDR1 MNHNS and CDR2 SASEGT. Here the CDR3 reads CASSEGANNQPQHF. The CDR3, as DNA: TGTGCCAGCAGTGAAGGGGCGAACAATCAGCCCCAGCATTTT.

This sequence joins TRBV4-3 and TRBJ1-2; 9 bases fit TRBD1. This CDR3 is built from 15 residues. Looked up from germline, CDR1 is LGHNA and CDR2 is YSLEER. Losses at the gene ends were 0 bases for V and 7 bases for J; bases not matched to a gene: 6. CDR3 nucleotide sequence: TGCGCCAGCAGCCAAGATTTTAGACAGGGGGGTGGCTACACCTTC. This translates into CASSQDFRQGGGYTF.

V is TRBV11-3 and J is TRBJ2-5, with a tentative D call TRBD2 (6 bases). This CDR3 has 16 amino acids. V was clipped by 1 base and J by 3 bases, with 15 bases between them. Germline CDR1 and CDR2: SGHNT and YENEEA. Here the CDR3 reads CASSLAGGRVEETQYF. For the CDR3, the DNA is TGTGCCAGCAGCTTAGCCGGGGGTAGGGTAGAAGAGACCCAGTACTTC.

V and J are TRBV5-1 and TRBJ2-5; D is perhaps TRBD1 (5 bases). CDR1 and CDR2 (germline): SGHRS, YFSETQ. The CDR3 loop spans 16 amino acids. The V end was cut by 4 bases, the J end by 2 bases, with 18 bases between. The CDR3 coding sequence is TGCGCCAGCAGCGAAGGGGCACTGTGGCCTCAAGAGACCCAGTACTTC. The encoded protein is CASSEGALWPQETQYF.

CDR3 in amino acids: CASSLVAGLDTEAFF. The DNA for the CDR3 is TGCGCCAGCAGCTTGGTGGCAGGGTTAGACACTGAAGCTTTCTTT. This sequence joins TRBV5-1 and TRBJ1-1, with D possibly matching TRBD1 (5 bases). The CDR3 runs 15 residues. V shed 0 bases and J shed 3 bases, with 12 bases lying between them. From germline, CDR1 is SGHRS and CDR2 YFSETQ.

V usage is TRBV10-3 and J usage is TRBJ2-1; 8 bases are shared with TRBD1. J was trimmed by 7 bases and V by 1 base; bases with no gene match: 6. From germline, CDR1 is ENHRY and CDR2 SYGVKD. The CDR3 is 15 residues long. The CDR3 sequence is CAISEWQGARNEQFF. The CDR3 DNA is TGTGCCATCAGTGAGTGGCAGGGGGCCCGGAATGAGCAGTTCTTC.

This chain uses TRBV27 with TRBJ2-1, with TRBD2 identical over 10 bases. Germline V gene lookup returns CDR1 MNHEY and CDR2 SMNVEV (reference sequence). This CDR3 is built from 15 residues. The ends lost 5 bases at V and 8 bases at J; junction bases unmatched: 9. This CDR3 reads CASSPWTSGIDEQFF. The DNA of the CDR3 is TGTGCCAGCAGTCCCTGGACTAGCGGCATCGATGAGCAGTTCTTC.

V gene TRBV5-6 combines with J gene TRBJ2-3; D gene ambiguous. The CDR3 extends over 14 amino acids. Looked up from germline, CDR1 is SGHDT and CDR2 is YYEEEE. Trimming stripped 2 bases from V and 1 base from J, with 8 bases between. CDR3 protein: CASSFSVGTDTQYF. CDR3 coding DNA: TGTGCCAGCAGCTTCAGCGTTGGCACAGATACGCAGTATTTT.

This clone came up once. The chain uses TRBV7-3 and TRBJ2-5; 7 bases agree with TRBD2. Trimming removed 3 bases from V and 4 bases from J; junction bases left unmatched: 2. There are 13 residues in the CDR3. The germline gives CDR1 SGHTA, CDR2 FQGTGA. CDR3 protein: CASSLGLSETQYF. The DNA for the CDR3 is TGTGCCAGCAGCTTGGGACTATCAGAGACCCAGTACTTC.

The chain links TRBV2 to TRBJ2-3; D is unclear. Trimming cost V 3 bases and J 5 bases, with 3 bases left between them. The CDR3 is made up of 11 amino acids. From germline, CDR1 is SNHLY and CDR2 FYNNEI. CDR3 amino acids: CASSDIDTQYF. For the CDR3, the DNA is TGTGCCAGCAGTGATATAGATACGCAGTATTTT.

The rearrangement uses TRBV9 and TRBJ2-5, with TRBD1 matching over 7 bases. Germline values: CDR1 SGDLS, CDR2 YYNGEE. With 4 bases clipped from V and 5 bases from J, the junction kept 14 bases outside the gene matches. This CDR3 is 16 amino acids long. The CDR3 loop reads CASSPGGQVVWETQYF. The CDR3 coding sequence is TGTGCCAGCAGCCCTGGAGGACAGGTGGTATGGGAGACCCAGTACTTC.